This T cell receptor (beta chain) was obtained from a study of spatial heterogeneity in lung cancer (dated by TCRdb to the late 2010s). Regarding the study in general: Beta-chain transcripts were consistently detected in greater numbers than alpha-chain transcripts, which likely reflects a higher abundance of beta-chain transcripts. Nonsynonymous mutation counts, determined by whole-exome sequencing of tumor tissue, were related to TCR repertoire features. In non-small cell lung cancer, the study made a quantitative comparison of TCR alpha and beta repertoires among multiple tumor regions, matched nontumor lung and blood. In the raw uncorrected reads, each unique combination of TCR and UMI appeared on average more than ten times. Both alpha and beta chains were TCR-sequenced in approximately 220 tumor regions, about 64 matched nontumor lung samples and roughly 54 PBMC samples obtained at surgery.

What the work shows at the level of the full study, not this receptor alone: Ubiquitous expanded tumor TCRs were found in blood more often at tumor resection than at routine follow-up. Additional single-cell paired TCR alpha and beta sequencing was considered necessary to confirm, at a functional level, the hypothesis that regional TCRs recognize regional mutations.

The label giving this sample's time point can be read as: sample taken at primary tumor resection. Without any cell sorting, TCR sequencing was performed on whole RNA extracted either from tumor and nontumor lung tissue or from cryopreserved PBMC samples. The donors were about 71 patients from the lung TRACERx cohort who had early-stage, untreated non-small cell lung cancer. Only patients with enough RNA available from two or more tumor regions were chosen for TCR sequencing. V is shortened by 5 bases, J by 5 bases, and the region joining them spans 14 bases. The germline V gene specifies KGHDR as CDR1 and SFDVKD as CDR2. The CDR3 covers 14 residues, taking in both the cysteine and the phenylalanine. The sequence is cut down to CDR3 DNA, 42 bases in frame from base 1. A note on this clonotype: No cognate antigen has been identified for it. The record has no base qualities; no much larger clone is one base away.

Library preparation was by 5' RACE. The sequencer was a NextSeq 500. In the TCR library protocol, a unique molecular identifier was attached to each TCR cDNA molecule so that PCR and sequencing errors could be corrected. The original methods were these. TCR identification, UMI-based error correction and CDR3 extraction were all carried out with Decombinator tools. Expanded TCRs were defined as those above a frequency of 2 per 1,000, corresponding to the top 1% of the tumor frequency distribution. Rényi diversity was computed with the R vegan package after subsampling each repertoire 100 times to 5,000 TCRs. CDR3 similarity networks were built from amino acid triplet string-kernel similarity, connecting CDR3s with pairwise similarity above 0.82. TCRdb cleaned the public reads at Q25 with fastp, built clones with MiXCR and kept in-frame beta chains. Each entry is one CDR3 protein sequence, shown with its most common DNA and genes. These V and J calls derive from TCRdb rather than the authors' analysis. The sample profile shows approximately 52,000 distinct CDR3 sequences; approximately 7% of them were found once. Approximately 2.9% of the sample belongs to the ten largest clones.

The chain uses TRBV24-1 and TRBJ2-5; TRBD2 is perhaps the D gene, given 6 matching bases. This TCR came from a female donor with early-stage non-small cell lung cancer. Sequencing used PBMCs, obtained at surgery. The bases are TGTGCCACCAGTGCGGCGGGACCTGTCGAGACCCAGTACTTC. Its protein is CATSAAGPVETQYF.